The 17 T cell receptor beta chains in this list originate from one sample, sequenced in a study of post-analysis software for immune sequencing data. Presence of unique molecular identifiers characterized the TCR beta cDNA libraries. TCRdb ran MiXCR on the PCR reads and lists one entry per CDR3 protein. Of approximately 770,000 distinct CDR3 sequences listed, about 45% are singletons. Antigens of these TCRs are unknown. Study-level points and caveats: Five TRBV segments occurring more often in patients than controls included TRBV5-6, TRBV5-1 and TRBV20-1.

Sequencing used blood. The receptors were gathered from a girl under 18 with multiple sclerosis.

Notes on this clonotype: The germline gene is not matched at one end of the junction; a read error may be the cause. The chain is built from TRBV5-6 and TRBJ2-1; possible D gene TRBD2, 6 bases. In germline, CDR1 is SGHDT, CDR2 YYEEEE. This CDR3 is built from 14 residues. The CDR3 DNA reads TGTGCCAACAGCTTGGCTGGGACTCGGAATGAGCAGTTCTTC. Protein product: CANSLAGTRNEQFF.

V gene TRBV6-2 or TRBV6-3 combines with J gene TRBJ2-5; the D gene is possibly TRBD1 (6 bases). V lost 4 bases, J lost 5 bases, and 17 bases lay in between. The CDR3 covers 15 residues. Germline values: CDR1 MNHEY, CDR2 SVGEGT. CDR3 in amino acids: CASSSSASRGETQYF. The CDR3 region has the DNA TGTGCCAGCAGTTCCTCGGCGTCAAGGGGGGAGACCCAGTACTTC.

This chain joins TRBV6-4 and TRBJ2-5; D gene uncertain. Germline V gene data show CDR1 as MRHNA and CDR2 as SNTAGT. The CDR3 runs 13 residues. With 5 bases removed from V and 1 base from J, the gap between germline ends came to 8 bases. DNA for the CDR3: TGTGCCAGCAGTCCGACCTCCCAAGAGACCCAGTACTTC. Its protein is CASSPTSQETQYF.

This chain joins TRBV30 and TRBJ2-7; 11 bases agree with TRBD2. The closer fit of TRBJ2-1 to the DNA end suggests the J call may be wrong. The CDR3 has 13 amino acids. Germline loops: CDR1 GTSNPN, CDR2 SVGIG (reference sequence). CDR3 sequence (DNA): TGTGCCTGGATGGGCCTAGCGGGAGGAGAGCAGTTCTTC. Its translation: CAWMGLAGGEQFF.

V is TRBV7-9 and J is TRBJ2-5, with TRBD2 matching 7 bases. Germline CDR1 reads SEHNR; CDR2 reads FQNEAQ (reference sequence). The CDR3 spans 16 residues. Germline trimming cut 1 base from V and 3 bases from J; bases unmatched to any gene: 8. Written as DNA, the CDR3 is TGTGCCAGCAGCTTAGGAATTGGAGGGAGGGAAGAGACCCAGTACTTC. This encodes CASSLGIGGREETQYF.

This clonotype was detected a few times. The CDR3 DNA is TGCAGTGCTAGAGAATCGAATGGCTACACCTTC. It is translated as CSARESNGYTF. The V gene is TRBV20-1, the J gene TRBJ1-2; D uncertain. Per the germline V gene, CDR1 is DFQATT and CDR2 is SNEGSKA (reference sequence). V dropped 0 bases and J dropped 6 bases, with 5 bases sitting between them. This CDR3 is 11 amino acids long.

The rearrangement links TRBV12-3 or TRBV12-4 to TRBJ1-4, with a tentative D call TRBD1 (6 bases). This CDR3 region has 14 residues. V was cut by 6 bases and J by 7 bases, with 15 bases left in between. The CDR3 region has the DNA TGTGCCAGCAGCATGACAGGTGTGGGTGAAAAACTGTTTTTT. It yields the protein CASSMTGVGEKLFF.

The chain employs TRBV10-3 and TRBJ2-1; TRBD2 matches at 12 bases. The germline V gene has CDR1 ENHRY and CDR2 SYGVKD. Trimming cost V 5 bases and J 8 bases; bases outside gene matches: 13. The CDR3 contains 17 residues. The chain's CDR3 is CAISSTSGRIPIDEQFF. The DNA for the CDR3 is TGTGCCATCAGTTCGACTAGCGGGAGAATCCCCATAGATGAGCAGTTCTTC.

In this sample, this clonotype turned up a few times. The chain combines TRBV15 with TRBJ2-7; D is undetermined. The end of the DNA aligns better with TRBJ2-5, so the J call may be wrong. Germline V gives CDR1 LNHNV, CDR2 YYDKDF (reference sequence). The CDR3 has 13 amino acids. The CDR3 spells CATSRAVRETQYF. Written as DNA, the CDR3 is TGTGCCACCAGCAGAGCGGTTAGAGAGACCCAGTACTTC.

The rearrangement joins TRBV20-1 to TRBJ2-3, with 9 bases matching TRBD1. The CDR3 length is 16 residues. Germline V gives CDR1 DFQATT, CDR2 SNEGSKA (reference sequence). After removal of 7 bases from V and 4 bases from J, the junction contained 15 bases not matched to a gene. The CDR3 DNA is TGCAGTGTGGCGTGGACAGGGGAAGGTTACGCAGATACGCAGTATTTT. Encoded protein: CSVAWTGEGYADTQYF.

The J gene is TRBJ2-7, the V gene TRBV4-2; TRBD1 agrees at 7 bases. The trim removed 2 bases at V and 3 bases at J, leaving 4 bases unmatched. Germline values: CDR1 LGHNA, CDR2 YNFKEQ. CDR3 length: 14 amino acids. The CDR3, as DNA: TGTGCCAGCAGCCAAACGGGACAGAGCTACGAGCAGTACTTC. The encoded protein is CASSQTGQSYEQYF.

DNA of the CDR3: TGTGCCAGCAGCTTAAGGGTTGGAGCGGGAAGAGAGGTATACAATGAGCAGTTCTTC. Amino acid sequence: CASSLRVGAGREVYNEQFF. The gene calls are TRBV7-8 and TRBJ2-1; TRBD2 matches at 7 bases. Germline values: CDR1 SGHVS, CDR2 FQNEAQ. V shed 2 bases, J shed 4 bases, and the junction held 17 bases outside the gene matches. There are 19 residues in the CDR3. The complete variable domain, with remaining parts taken from reference TRBV7-8 and TRBJ2-1, reads GAGVSQSPRYKVAKRGQDVALRCDPISGHVSLFWYQQALGQGPEFLTYFQNEAQLDKSGLPSDRFFAERPEGSVSTLKIQRTQQEDSAVYLCASSLRVGAGREVYNEQFFGPGTRLTVL.

Here the CDR3 reads CASSFGEFGNTIYF. The CDR3 DNA sequence: TGCGCCAGCAGCTTCGGGGAATTTGGAAACACCATATATTTT. The gene calls are TRBV5-1 and TRBJ1-3; unclear D gene. In germline, CDR1 is SGHRS, CDR2 YFSETQ. This CDR3 region has 14 residues. Trimming pared 2 bases from V and 3 bases from J, leaving 9 bases between.

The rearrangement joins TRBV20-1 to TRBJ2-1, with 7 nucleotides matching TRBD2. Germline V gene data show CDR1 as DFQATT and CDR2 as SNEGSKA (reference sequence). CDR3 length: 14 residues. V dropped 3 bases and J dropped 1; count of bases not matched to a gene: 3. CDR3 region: CSARVAGSYNEQFF. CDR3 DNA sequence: TGCAGTGCTAGGGTAGCGGGTTCCTACAATGAGCAGTTCTTC.

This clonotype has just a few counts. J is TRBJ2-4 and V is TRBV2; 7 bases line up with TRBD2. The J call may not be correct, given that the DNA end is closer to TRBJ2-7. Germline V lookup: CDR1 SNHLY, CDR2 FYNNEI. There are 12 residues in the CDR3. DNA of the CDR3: TGTGCCAGCACTAGCGGAACTTACGAGCAGTACTTC. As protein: CASTSGTYEQYF.

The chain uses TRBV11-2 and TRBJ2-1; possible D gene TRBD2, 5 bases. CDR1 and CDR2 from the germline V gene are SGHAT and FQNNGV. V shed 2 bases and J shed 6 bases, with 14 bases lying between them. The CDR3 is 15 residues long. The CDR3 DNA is TGTGCCAGCAGCTTACCTGGAGCGGCGGCCAATGAGCAGTTCTTC. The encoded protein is CASSLPGAAANEQFF.

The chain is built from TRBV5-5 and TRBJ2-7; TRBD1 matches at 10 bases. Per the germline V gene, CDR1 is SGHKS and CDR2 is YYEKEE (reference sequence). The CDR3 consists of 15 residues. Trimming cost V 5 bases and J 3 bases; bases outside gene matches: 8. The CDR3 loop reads CASSGGGQGNYEQYF. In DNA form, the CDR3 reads TGTGCCAGCAGTGGGGGGGGACAGGGGAACTACGAGCAGTACTTC.